The text below deals with one T cell receptor (beta chain). This sample is drawn from a study of blood T cell repertoires in COVID-19. Across the whole study: Donors in the United States, Italy and Spain gave samples during acute or convalescent COVID-19. From T cells, B-cell-depleted T cells, or PBMCs came the material, which was cDNA or gDNA.

Profiling relied on immunoSEQ multiplex PCR, and the TCRdb table lists in-frame clones only, not all of them. This table holds 200,000 or so clones, 75% to 85% found once. Cohort assignment relied on participant-reported clinical history. Trimming stripped 5 bases from V and 3 bases from J, with 12 bases between. The CDR3 runs to 14 residues. Germline CDR1 is SGHNT and CDR2 is YENEEA. This chain uses TRBV11-3 with TRBJ2-3; possible D gene TRBD1, 5 bases. The sequence came from a middle-aged woman with acute COVID-19. Input material: PBMCs or T cells enriched from blood (not recorded which). The CDR3 spells CASSLGHPTDTQYF. The CDR3 region has the DNA TGTGCCAGCAGCCTCGGACACCCTACAGATACGCAGTATTTT.